This TCR beta chain appears in the sequencing data of a study of OX40 agonist ivuxolimab in advanced cancers. Study information: Patients in the trial were receiving intravenous ivuxolimab every 2 weeks, at doses of 0.01 to 10 mg/kg. The study, taken as a whole, reports: Relative to CD4+ cells, CD8+ T cells on average had more expanded clones.

J was trimmed by 7 bases and V by 5 bases; bases with no gene match: 16. Germline assignment: CDR1 LNHDA and CDR2 SQIVND (reference sequence). The CDR3 runs 17 residues. Assay: immunoSEQ multiplex PCR; the TCRdb copy retains only in-frame clones and omits some. This sample yields 60,000 to 70,000 clones, of which 70% to 90% are seen a single time; roughly 0.29% belongs to the top ten. Comments on this clone: The antigen is undetermined.

The TCR was taken from an adult with an advanced solid tumor such as melanoma, head and neck, liver or kidney cancer. This rearrangement joins TRBV19 to TRBJ1-2; 10 nucleotides align to TRBD1. The specimen was CD4+ or CD8+ T cells sorted from blood, collected in a trial of the OX40 agonist ivuxolimab. Here the CDR3 DNA reads TGTGCCAGTAGTCCGAACTCGGGGACAGGGGTGTCTACTGGCTACACCTTC. This translates into CASSPNSGTGVSTGYTF.